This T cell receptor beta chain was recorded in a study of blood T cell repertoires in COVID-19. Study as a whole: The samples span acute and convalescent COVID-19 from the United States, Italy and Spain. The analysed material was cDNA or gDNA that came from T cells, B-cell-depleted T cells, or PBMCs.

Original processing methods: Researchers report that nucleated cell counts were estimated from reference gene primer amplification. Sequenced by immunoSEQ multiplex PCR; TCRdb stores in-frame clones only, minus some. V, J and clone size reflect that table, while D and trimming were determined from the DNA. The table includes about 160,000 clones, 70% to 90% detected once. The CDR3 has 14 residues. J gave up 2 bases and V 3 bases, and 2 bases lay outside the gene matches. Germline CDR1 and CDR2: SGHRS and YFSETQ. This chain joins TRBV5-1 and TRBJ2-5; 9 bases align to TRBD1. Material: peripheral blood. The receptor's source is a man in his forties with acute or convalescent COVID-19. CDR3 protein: CASSWGQGQETQYF. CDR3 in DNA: TGCGCCAGCAGCTGGGGACAGGGACAAGAGACCCAGTACTTC.